The 21 T cell receptor beta chains presented below share a single source sample, sequenced in a study of T cells in Graves' hyperthyroidism and ophthalmopathy. RNA transcripts gave rise to amplified TCR beta CDR3 regions. Initially, a first-round RT-PCR of the TCR CDR3 employed the HTBI primer set. Using its own MiXCR run on the multiplex PCR reads, TCRdb lists one record per CDR3 protein. The sample lists a few hundred thousand distinct CDR3 sequences; roughly 50% were seen once. The sample consisted of peripheral blood or thyroid tissue (not recorded which). These receptors came from a woman aged 18-35 years with Graves' hyperthyroidism.

At least ten counts were recorded for this clonotype. The chain recombines TRBV25-1 with TRBJ2-7; no clear D. Per germline, CDR1 MGHDK and CDR2 SYGVNS. With 7 bases removed from V and 3 bases from J, the gap between germline ends came to 13 bases. The length of the CDR3 is 13 residues. The CDR3 loop is CASMAVQHYEQYF. CDR3 coding DNA: TGTGCCAGCATGGCCGTACAGCACTACGAGCAGTACTTC.

This clonotype was counted ten times or more. Mismatch with germline at one junction end may stem from a read error. The V and J genes are TRBV2 and TRBJ2-2; 12 bases match TRBD1. CDR3 length: 13 residues. Germline V gene data show CDR1 as SNHLY and CDR2 as FYNNEI. CDR3 protein: CASSEAGQGAIPF. The CDR3 coding sequence is TGTGCCAGCAGTGAAGCGGGACAGGGGGCAATCCCCTTT. Based on the CDR3 plus reference TRBV2 and TRBJ2-2, the full variable domain is EPEVTQTPSHQVTQMGQEVILRCVPISNHLYFYWYRQILGQKVEFLVSFYNNEISEKSEIFDDQFSVERPDGSNFTLKIRSTKLEDSAMYFCASSEAGQGAIPFGEGSRLTVL.

This clonotype was seen repeatedly, ten times or more. At one boundary the junction diverges from the germline segment, which might be a read error. The chain links TRBV5-1 to TRBJ2-6; D remains ambiguous. This CDR3 contains 14 residues. In germline, CDR1 is SGHRS, CDR2 YFSETQ. This CDR3 is CASSLGSGANVLTF. The DNA of the CDR3 is TGTGCCAGCAGCTTGGGGTCTGGGGCCAACGTCCTGACTTTC.

This clonotype was counted once. This chain links TRBV20-1 with TRBJ1-2; tentative D call: TRBD1 (5 bases). Trimming stripped 6 bases from V and 6 bases from J, with 17 bases between. Germline lookup yields CDR1 DFQATT and CDR2 SNEGSKA (reference sequence). CDR3 length: 13 amino acids. The CDR3 is CSAAASGGNGYTF. CDR3 coding DNA: TGCAGTGCGGCCGCTTCGGGGGGTAATGGCTACACCTTC.

Many counts were recorded for this clonotype. The chain uses TRBV7-9 and TRBJ2-7; D is uncertain. Germline loops: CDR1 SEHNR, CDR2 FQNEAQ (reference sequence). The V end lost 5 bases, the J end lost 5 bases, and 10 bases lay between the germline ends. The CDR3 has 12 residues. The CDR3 DNA follows: TGTGCCAGCAGCCCGATGGGCGACGAGCAGTACTTC. Its translation: CASSPMGDEQYF. Full variable domain (remainder filled in from reference TRBV7-9 and TRBJ2-7): DTGVSQNPRHKITKRGQNVTFRCDPISEHNRLYWYRQTLGQGPEFLTYFQNEAQLEKSRLLSDRFSAERPKGSFSTLEIQRTEQGDSAMYLCASSPMGDEQYFGPGTRLTVT.

This clonotype was observed a few times. V and J are TRBV27 and TRBJ1-2; 8 nucleotides match TRBD1. V was clipped by 5 bases and J by 11 bases; unmatched bases: 16. The CDR3 runs to 15 residues. Germline-derived CDR1 and CDR2 are MNHEY and SMNVEV (reference sequence). DNA of the CDR3: TGTGCCAGCAGTCCCTTGGACAGGGAGATCGTGGGATACACCTTC. This sequence encodes CASSPLDREIVGYTF.

Ten or more counts support this clonotype. The V call is TRBV20-1, the J call TRBJ1-2, with 7 bases lining up with TRBD1. The junction had 11 bases not matched to a gene; V was cut back by 6 bases and J by 7 bases. Germline V gene data show CDR1 as DFQATT and CDR2 as SNEGSKA (reference sequence). This CDR3 is 13 amino acids long. CDR3 coding DNA: TGCAGTGCCGCAGGGGGTCCCTTTGGTGGCTACACCTTC. Its translation: CSAAGGPFGGYTF.

This clonotype was observed at least ten times. V and J are TRBV7-2 and TRBJ1-2; D is unresolved. Germline V gene lookup returns CDR1 SGHTA and CDR2 FQGNSA. The CDR3 is 14 amino acids. Trimming pared 2 bases from V and 2 bases from J, leaving 9 bases between. The CDR3 DNA sequence: TGTGCCAGCAGCTTAAGGGAGAAGAACTATGGCTACACCTTC. Residues: CASSLREKNYGYTF.

This clonotype has at least ten counts. The V gene is TRBV7-8, the J gene TRBJ1-1, with D possibly matching TRBD1 (6 bases). V was pared by 3 bases and J by 0 bases, with 11 bases between. Germline CDR1 and CDR2: SGHVS and FQNEAQ. This CDR3 region has 15 residues. The CDR3 sequence: CASSLVGGLNTEAFF. CDR3 sequence (DNA): TGTGCCAGCAGCTTGGTAGGGGGTCTGAACACTGAAGCTTTCTTT.

This clonotype was seen at least ten times. The chain is built from TRBV6-5 and TRBJ2-5; perhaps TRBD1 as D (5 bases). The CDR3 length is 14 residues. Germline CDR1 reads MNHEY; CDR2 reads SVGAGI. The V end was cut by 4 bases, the J end by 5 bases, with 14 bases between. CDR3 sequence reads: CASSLIDSSETQYF. CDR3 sequence (DNA): TGTGCCAGCAGTTTGATCGACAGTTCGGAGACCCAGTACTTC.

The table lists this clonotype with a few counts. This sequence joins TRBV18 and TRBJ2-6; no clear D. The V end lost 3 bases, the J end lost 0 bases, and 9 bases lay between the germline ends. The CDR3 spans 16 residues. From germline, CDR1 is KGHSH and CDR2 LQKENI. This CDR3 is CASSPSLSSGANVLTF. In DNA, the CDR3 is TGTGCCAGCTCACCCTCCTTGAGCTCTGGGGCCAACGTCCTGACTTTC.

This clonotype was seen only a few times. The J gene is TRBJ1-5, the V gene TRBV4-3, with 8 bases identical to TRBD1. CDR1 is LGHNA and CDR2 is YSLEER in the germline V gene. The CDR3 runs to 17 residues. V shed 3 bases, J shed 6 bases, and the junction held 13 bases outside the gene matches. CDR3 amino acids: CASSQYPPGQATQPQHF. The CDR3, as DNA: TGCGCCAGCAGCCAGTATCCCCCGGGACAGGCGACTCAGCCCCAGCATTTT.

This clonotype was found many times. This rearrangement joins TRBV5-1 to TRBJ2-7; tentative D call: TRBD1 (5 bases). CDR3 size: 13 residues. V lost 4 bases, J lost 2 bases, and 10 bases lay in between. Germline lookup yields CDR1 SGHRS and CDR2 YFSETQ. CDR3 in DNA: TGCGCCAGCAGCCCAGGACACACCTACGAGCAGTACTTC. It is translated as CASSPGHTYEQYF.

This clonotype came up many times. A much more abundant neighbour one base away suggests this may be a read error. The chain combines TRBV5-4 with TRBJ2-2; D is unresolved. This CDR3 is built from 12 residues. Germline CDR1 reads SGHNT; CDR2 reads YYREEE (reference sequence). V lost 4 bases and J lost 5, with 6 bases in between. The CDR3 here is CASSPPTGELFF. The CDR3 region has the DNA TGTGCCAGCAGCCCCCCGACCGGGGAGCTGTTTTTT. Using reference TRBV5-4 and TRBJ2-2 for the parts outside the CDR3, the full variable domain is ETGVTQSPTHLIKTRGQQVTLRCSSQSGHNTVSWYQQALGQGPQFIFQYYREEENGRGNFPPRFSGLQFPNYSSELNVNALELDDSALYLCASSPPTGELFFGEGSRLTVL.

The rearrangement uses TRBV10-3 and TRBJ1-4, with 9 bases lining up with TRBD1. This CDR3 is 15 amino acids long. Trimming removed 3 bases from V and 6 bases from J; junction bases left unmatched: 5. Germline V gives CDR1 ENHRY, CDR2 SYGVKD. The CDR3 protein is CAISDGTGYDEKLFF. Here the CDR3 DNA reads TGTGCCATCAGTGATGGGACAGGGTACGATGAAAAACTGTTTTTT.

V and J are TRBV30 and TRBJ1-5; a possible D gene is TRBD1 (6 bases). V was trimmed by 3 bases and J by 0 bases, leaving 9 bases between them. The CDR3 loop spans 14 amino acids. Germline loops: CDR1 GTSNPN, CDR2 SVGIG (reference sequence). CDR3: CAWSRDTSNQPQHF. DNA for the CDR3: TGTGCCTGGAGCAGGGACACTAGCAATCAGCCCCAGCATTTT. The whole variable domain, filled in from reference TRBV30 and TRBJ1-5, reads SQTIHQWPATLVQPVGSPLSLECTVEGTSNPNLYWYRQAAGRGLQLLFYSVGIGQISSEVPQNLSASRPQDRQFILSSKKLLLSDSGFYLCAWSRDTSNQPQHFGDGTRLSIL.

V usage is TRBV20-1 and J usage is TRBJ2-7; 10 nucleotides line up with TRBD2. With 0 bases clipped from V and 4 bases from J, the junction kept 9 bases outside the gene matches. Germline CDR1 and CDR2: DFQATT and SNEGSKA (reference sequence). The CDR3 contains 16 residues. As DNA, the CDR3 is TGCAGTGCTAGAGATGGAACTAGCGGGATTGAATACGAGCAGTACTTC. Encoded protein: CSARDGTSGIEYEQYF.

The chain recombines TRBV29-1 with TRBJ2-5; D is possibly TRBD1 (6 bases). Trimming removed 5 bases from V and 7 bases from J, with 14 bases in between. The germline CDR1 and CDR2 sequences are SQVTM and ANQGSEA. The CDR3 extends over 12 amino acids. The CDR3: CSVRAGAGTQYF. Written as DNA, the CDR3 is TGCAGCGTTAGGGCAGGGGCAGGGACCCAGTACTTC. Complete variable domain (other parts from reference TRBV29-1 and TRBJ2-5): SAVISQKPSRDICQRGTSLTIQCQVDSQVTMMFWYRQQPGQSLTLIATANQGSEATYESGFVIDKFPISRPNLTFSTLTVSNMSPEDSSIYLCSVRAGAGTQYFGPGTRLLVL.

V is TRBV13 and J is TRBJ1-6, with a weak D call TRBD1 (6 bases). V was clipped by 6 bases and J by 0 bases, with 9 bases between them. Per the germline V gene, CDR1 is PRHDT and CDR2 is FYEKMQ (reference sequence). CDR3 length: 15 amino acids. The CDR3 DNA reads as TGTGCCAGCAGGGACAGAAGCTCCTATAATTCACCCCTCCACTTT. It yields the protein CASRDRSSYNSPLHF.

As for this clonotype: A much larger clonotype is one base distant, so this may be a read error. V gene TRBV2 combines with J gene TRBJ2-7; tentative D call: TRBD1 (6 bases). Germline V lookup: CDR1 SNHLY, CDR2 FYNNEI. V dropped 1 base and J dropped 3 bases, with 13 bases sitting between them. The CDR3 consists of 15 residues. The CDR3 bases are TGTGCCAGCAGTGAAGTGTGGGGGACAAGCTACGAGCAGTACTTC. It specifies CASSEVWGTSYEQYF.

The chain couples TRBV15 to TRBJ1-5; D ambiguous. Trimming stripped 5 bases from V and 2 bases from J, with 7 bases between. Per germline, CDR1 LNHNV and CDR2 YYDKDF (reference sequence). This CDR3 contains 13 residues. CDR3 in DNA: TGTGCCACCAGCTCGCCCGGCAATCAGCCCCAGCATTTT. Its protein is CATSSPGNQPQHF.